The rows below give T cell receptor beta chains drawn from one sample of a study of cytomegalovirus exposure and HLA in healthy donors. TCRdb's copy holds only in-frame clones and misses some; the assay was immunoSEQ multiplex PCR. Among around 70,000 clones listed, 75% were seen once. Material for sequencing was PBMCs. The origin of the receptors is a man between 65 and 79 years old in good health and CMV-seronegative. CDR3s include the opening cysteine and the closing phenylalanine or tryptophan. A D gene is named only where the DNA matches it firmly. Clone size, where shown, is once, few, many, or a class for clones that have expanded.

J | D | size | V | CDR3 | DNA
TRBJ2-2 | TRBD1 | many | TRBV2 | CASSDGAGGTGELFF | TGTGCCAGCAGTGACGGGGCAGGGGGTACCGGGGAGCTGTTTTTT
TRBJ2-2 | TRBD2 | - | TRBV6-6 | CASSYIGEGTGELFF | TGTGCCAGCAGTTACATCGGGGAGGGCACCGGGGAGCTGTTTTTT
TRBJ2-3 | - | once | TRBV7-2 | CATSLWGDPPTDTQYF | TGTGCCACCTCGCTTTGGGGGGACCCCCCCACAGATACGCAGTATTTT
TRBJ1-6 | - | - | TRBV14 | CASSQDSRRNSPLHF | TGTGCCAGCAGCCAAGATTCCCGTCGTAATTCACCCCTCCACTTT
TRBJ2-5 | TRBD1 | - | TRBV11-3 | CASSTRTGNQETQYF | TGTGCCAGCAGCACCCGGACAGGGAACCAAGAGACCCAGTACTTC
TRBJ2-5 | - | - | TRBV18 | CASSPAQGQETQYF | TGTGCCAGTTCACCAGCACAGGGCCAAGAGACCCAGTACTTC
TRBJ2-7 | TRBD1 | - | TRBV5-1 | CASRRDRGAFEQYF | TGCGCCAGCAGAAGGGACAGGGGAGCCTTCGAGCAGTACTTC
TRBJ1-2 | - | - | TRBV18 | CASSPRQQGNYGYTF | TGTGCCAGCTCACCAAGACAGCAGGGTAACTATGGCTACACCTTC
TRBJ2-2 | TRBD1 | few | TRBV5-1 | CASSLDGTGDAGELFF | TGCGCCAGCAGCTTGGACGGGACAGGGGACGCCGGGGAGCTGTTTTTT
TRBJ1-6 | TRBD1 | once | TRBV5-1 | CASSYGANRGNSPLHF | TGCGCCAGCAGCTACGGGGCGAACAGGGGAAATTCACCCCTCCACTTT
TRBJ1-2 | TRBD1 | - | TRBV6-5 | CASSYTGQASGGYTF | TGTGCCAGCAGTTACACAGGACAGGCCTCGGGAGGCTACACCTTC
TRBJ2-7 | TRBD1 | - | TRBV6-6 | CASSDRGVGEQYF | TGTGCCAGCAGCGACAGGGGAGTCGGCGAGCAGTACTTC
TRBJ2-1 | TRBD2 | - | TRBV6-6 | CASRTPTSGRYNEQFF | TGTGCCAGCAGAACCCCGACTAGCGGGAGATACAATGAGCAGTTCTTC
TRBJ1-5 | - | - | TRBV18 | CASSQEQGFGNQPQHF | TGTGCCAGCTCACAGGAACAGGGATTTGGCAATCAGCCCCAGCATTTT
TRBJ1-5 | - | few | TRBV28 | CASSRNYQTQHF | TGTGCCAGCAGTCGAAACTACCAGACCCAGCATTTT
TRBJ2-2 | - | - | TRBV5-1 | CASSLARQGTGELFF | TGCGCCAGCAGCTTGGCCCGTCAGGGGACCGGGGAGCTGTTTTTT
TRBJ2-7 | TRBD1 | - | TRBV28 | CASSLSGQGVTYEQYF | TGTGCCAGCAGTTTATCTGGACAGGGGGTTACCTACGAGCAGTACTTC
TRBJ2-7 | - | - | TRBV4-3 | CASSQDQGDFEQYF | TGCGCCAGCAGCCAAGATCAAGGGGATTTCGAGCAGTACTTC
TRBJ2-7 | TRBD1 | - | TRBV18 | CASSPTGVAYEQYF | TGTGCCAGCTCACCGACAGGGGTGGCCTACGAGCAGTACTTC
TRBJ2-1 | TRBD2 | - | TRBV5-1 | CASSWSRGRAGNEQFF | TGCGCCAGCAGCTGGTCGCGCGGGAGGGCCGGAAATGAGCAGTTCTTC
TRBJ1-5 | - | - | TRBV21-1 | CASSKAPGTGKYRGNQPQHF | TGTGCCAGCAGCAAAGCGCCGGGGACAGGGAAATATAGAGGCAATCAGCCCCAGCATTTT
TRBJ2-6 | - | - | TRBV18 | CASMSRAGANVLTF | TGTGCCAGTATGAGCAGGGCTGGGGCCAACGTCCTGACTTTC
TRBJ1-1 | TRBD1 | - | TRBV30 | CAWSPWTGQYTEAFF | TGTGCCTGGAGTCCCTGGACAGGGCAGTACACTGAAGCTTTCTTT
TRBJ2-7 | TRBD1 | - | TRBV5-1 | CASSQEPGQGIYEQYF | TGCGCCAGCAGCCAAGAACCGGGACAGGGAATTTACGAGCAGTACTTC
TRBJ1-5 | TRBD1 | - | TRBV7-2 | CASSLRGPNQPQHF | TGTGCCAGCAGCCTCAGGGGGCCAAATCAGCCCCAGCATTTT
TRBJ1-4 | - | - | TRBV9 | CASSVAPDRINEKLFF | TGTGCCAGCAGCGTAGCCCCGGACAGAATTAATGAAAAACTGTTTTTT
TRBJ2-1 | - | - | TRBV7-9 | CASSLTLGRGGRRNEQFF | TGTGCCAGCAGCTTAACTTTAGGAAGGGGGGGGCGTCGGAATGAGCAGTTCTTC
TRBJ1-5 | - | - | TRBV5-1 | CASSLGLSNQPQHF | TGCGCCAGCAGCTTGGGACTTAGCAATCAGCCCCAGCATTTT
TRBJ2-7 | - | - | TRBV11-3 | CASSLQGRYEQYF | TGTGCCAGCAGCTTACAGGGGCGGTACGAGCAGTACTTC
TRBJ2-2 | TRBD2 | - | TRBV6-1 | CASSVGASGRALGVGELFF | TGTGCCAGCAGTGTTGGGGCTAGCGGGAGGGCCCTCGGGGTCGGGGAGCTGTTTTTT
TRBJ2-2 | - | - | TRBV9 | CASSVAQFNTGELFF | TGTGCCAGCAGCGTAGCACAATTTAACACCGGGGAGCTGTTTTTT
TRBJ2-3 | - | many | TRBV5-1 | CASSLARQGTDTQYF | TGCGCCAGCAGCTTGGCCAGACAGGGCACAGATACGCAGTATTTT
TRBJ1-1 | - | - | TRBV7-9 | CASSLGGPEAFF | TGTGCCAGCAGCTTAGGCGGGCCTGAAGCTTTCTTT
TRBJ1-6 | TRBD1 | - | TRBV5-1 | CASSTAGTGYNSPLHF | TGCGCCAGCAGCACGGCCGGGACAGGGTATAATTCACCCCTCCACTTT
TRBJ2-7 | TRBD1 | - | TRBV28 | CASSRTGRSYEQYF | TGTGCCAGCAGTAGGACAGGGAGGTCCTACGAGCAATACTTC
TRBJ1-2 | - | once | TRBV7-2 | CASSLGGGGILGYTF | TGTGCCAGCAGCTTAGGAGGGGGGGGAATCCTCGGCTACACCTTC
TRBJ2-3 | - | - | TRBV10-3 | CAMGPAPDTQYF | TGTGCCATGGGCCCGGCCCCAGATACGCAGTATTTT
TRBJ2-3 | TRBD2 | - | TRBV29-1 | CSVEDWGTSGVSDTQYF | TGCAGCGTTGAAGACTGGGGGACTAGCGGGGTTTCAGATACGCAGTATTTT
TRBJ1-1 | TRBD1 | - | TRBV20-1 | CSARDRGLAFF | TGCAGTGCTAGGGACAGGGGTTTGGCTTTCTTT
TRBJ2-1 | - | - | TRBV6-5 | CASSLAGPLYNEQFF | TGTGCCAGCAGCCTCGCGGGACCCCTCTACAATGAGCAGTTCTTC
TRBJ1-5 | - | once | TRBV19 | CASSPWAPGPQHF | TGTGCCAGTAGTCCATGGGCCCCCGGTCCCCAGCATTTT
TRBJ2-1 | - | - | TRBV18 | CASSPSLEGSYNEQFF | TGTGCCAGCTCACCTAGTTTGGAGGGCTCCTACAATGAGCAGTTCTTC
TRBJ2-4 | - | - | TRBV6-5 | CASSYAAGIAKNIQYF | TGTGCCAGCAGTTACGCGGCGGGTATAGCCAAAAACATTCAGTACTTC
TRBJ2-2 | - | - | TRBV29-1 | CSGVGWGLSGELFF | TGCAGCGGCGTAGGATGGGGCCTAAGCGGGGAGCTGTTTTTT
TRBJ2-3 | TRBD2 | - | TRBV4-3 | CASSQAAGGPVEVDTQYF | TGCGCCAGCAGCCAAGCGGCGGGGGGGCCCGTTGAAGTAGATACGCAGTATTTT
TRBJ1-1 | - | - | TRBV10-2 | CASTWDTWNTEAFF | TGCGCCAGCACCTGGGACACCTGGAACACTGAAGCTTTCTTT
TRBJ1-3 | - | - | TRBV30 | CAWGLSSGNTIYF | TGTGCCTGGGGTTTGAGCTCTGGAAACACCATATATTTT
TRBJ2-7 | TRBD2 | few | TRBV4-1 | CASSQTTSGSYEQYF | TGCGCCAGCAGCCAAACGACTAGCGGGAGTTACGAGCAGTACTTC
TRBJ2-4 | TRBD1 | - | TRBV5-5 | CASSWGQGANIQYF | TGTGCCAGCAGCTGGGGACAGGGAGCGAACATTCAGTACTTC
TRBJ2-6 | - | medium-sized | TRBV2 | CASSEASFSGANVLTF | TGTGCCAGCAGTGAAGCTTCCTTCTCTGGGGCCAACGTCCTGACTTTC
TRBJ1-4 | - | once | TRBV14 | CASSQDLVRGREKLFF | TGTGCCAGCAGCCAAGATCTAGTCCGTGGTCGCGAAAAACTGTTTTTT
TRBJ1-6 | - | - | TRBV5-6 | CASSSTENSPLHF | TGTGCCAGCAGCTCGACAGAAAATTCACCCCTCCACTTT
TRBJ2-7 | - | - | TRBV9 | CASSVAVAHEQYF | TGTGCCAGCAGCGTAGCTGTAGCCCACGAGCAGTACTTC
TRBJ1-1 | TRBD1 | few | TRBV6-5 | CASNLDRVGEAFF | TGTGCCAGCAACCTCGACAGGGTGGGTGAAGCTTTCTTT
TRBJ2-3 | - | - | TRBV5-1 | CASSLGGGGRDTQYF | TGCGCCAGCAGCTTGGGAGGGGGGGGCCGAGATACGCAGTATTTT
TRBJ1-1 | - | few | TRBV6-5 | CASSYEQGGREAFF | TGTGCCAGCAGTTACGAGCAGGGCGGCAGGGAAGCTTTCTTT
TRBJ1-3 | TRBD1 | few | TRBV9 | CASSAMTGGGNTIYF | TGTGCCAGCAGCGCGATGACAGGGGGCGGAAACACCATATATTTT
TRBJ1-2 | - | - | TRBV7-9 | CASSSRGDGYTF | TGTGCCAGCAGCTCCCGTGGAGATGGCTACACCTTC
TRBJ2-1 | TRBD2 | - | TRBV9 | CASSVVASGGANEQFF | TGTGCCAGCAGCGTAGTGGCTAGCGGGGGGGCCAATGAGCAGTTCTTC